The rows below give T cell receptor beta chains drawn from one sample of a study of blood T cell repertoires in COVID-19. Measured with immunoSEQ multiplex PCR; TCRdb has only the in-frame clones, and not every one. Here the sample spans 310,000 or so clones, approximately 91% being singletons. Sequencing was performed on peripheral blood. These receptors came from a woman in her 30s with COVID-19, enrolled during active disease. CDR3s include the opening cysteine and the closing phenylalanine or tryptophan. D genes are given only for firm matches. For some rows the clone size is stated as once, few or many, or as a class when expanded; others skip it.

TRBV25-1,17,-,TRBJ1-2,-,CASSGPSRDGLLYGYTF,TGTGCCAGCAGTGGGCCATCCCGGGACGGACTACTCTATGGCTACACCTTC
TRBV9,13,TRBD1,TRBJ2-1,-,CASSVGGQDEQFF,TGTGCCAGCAGCGTAGGAGGACAGGATGAGCAGTTCTTC
TRBV5-1,13,-,TRBJ1-5,-,CASSLTGGQPQHF,TGCGCCAGCAGCTTGACAGGAGGGCAGCCCCAGCATTTT
TRBV5-1,16,TRBD2,TRBJ2-1,-,CASSLAYGEGRYEQFF,TGCGCCAGCAGCTTGGCCTATGGGGAGGGTAGATATGAGCAGTTCTTC
TRBV5-4,14,-,TRBJ2-7,-,CASSLDGRFYEQYF,TGTGCCAGCAGTTTGGACGGTAGATTCTACGAGCAGTACTTC
TRBV7-2,15,-,TRBJ1-2,few,CASSVNGGANYGYTF,TGTGCCAGCAGCGTGAATGGGGGGGCTAACTATGGCTACACCTTC
TRBV28,14,-,TRBJ1-6,-,CASSPVRLYSPLHF,TGTGCCAGCAGCCCCGTTAGACTCTATTCACCCCTCCACTTT
TRBV18,15,-,TRBJ1-1,-,CASSPRDGGDTEAFF,TGTGCCAGCTCACCACGGGACGGAGGGGACACTGAAGCTTTCTTT
TRBV29-1,14,TRBD1,TRBJ1-1,-,CSVKGQVRREKAFF,TGCAGCGTTAAGGGACAGGTTCGGAGGGAAAAAGCTTTCTTT
TRBV5-1,15,TRBD2,TRBJ2-1,-,CASSLELAGDNEQFF,TGCGCCAGCAGCTTGGAACTAGCGGGAGACAATGAGCAGTTCTTC
TRBV29-1,12,-,TRBJ2-5,-,CSVESESETQYF,TGCAGCGTTGAATCCGAGTCCGAGACCCAGTACTTC
TRBV6-5,16,-,TRBJ2-5,-,CASSYSLYRVQETQYF,TGTGCCAGCAGTTACTCGTTGTACAGGGTCCAAGAGACCCAGTACTTC
TRBV29-1,13,-,TRBJ1-1,-,CSVEQGAFTEAFF,TGCAGCGTTGAGCAGGGTGCGTTCACTGAAGCTTTCTTT
TRBV27,16,-,TRBJ2-2,-,CASSHGSGGGTGELFF,TGTGCCAGCAGCCACGGCTCAGGGGGAGGCACCGGGGAGCTGTTTTTT
TRBV27,14,-,TRBJ2-2,once,CASSFTGNTGELFF,TGTGCCAGCAGTTTTACAGGGAACACCGGGGAGCTGTTTTTT
TRBV11-2,15,-,TRBJ2-2,-,CASSLGRRNTGELFF,TGTGCCAGCAGCTTAGGGAGGAGGAACACCGGGGAGCTGTTTTTT
TRBV11-2,11,-,TRBJ1-3,-,CASSSGSAPGF,TGTGCCAGCAGCTCCGGTTCGGCTCCGGGTTTT
TRBV30,14,TRBD2,TRBJ2-1,-,CARSGTSGYNEQFF,TGTGCCCGTTCCGGGACTAGCGGGTACAATGAGCAGTTCTTC
TRBV5-5,15,TRBD1,TRBJ2-5,-,CASSLRGLGQETQYF,TGTGCCAGCAGCTTGAGGGGGCTGGGGCAAGAGACCCAGTACTTC
TRBV28,13,-,TRBJ1-2,-,CASRPGLNYGYTF,TGTGCCAGCAGGCCGGGACTGAACTATGGCTACACCTTC
TRBV5-5,16,TRBD2,TRBJ2-3,-,CASSLPGGANTDTQYF,TGTGCCAGCAGCTTGCCGGGAGGTGCGAACACAGATACGCAGTATTTT
TRBV3-1/TRBV3-2,15,-,TRBJ2-3,-,CASSQAGVKSDTQYF,TGTGCCAGCAGCCAAGCGGGAGTTAAATCCGATACGCAGTATTTT
TRBV2,12,-,TRBJ2-7,-,CASIERGYEQYF,TGTGCCAGCATCGAAAGGGGGTACGAGCAGTACTTC
TRBV18,15,-,TRBJ1-1,-,CASSGTGVSGTEAFF,TGTGCCAGCTCAGGCACCGGGGTCTCGGGCACTGAAGCTTTCTTT
TRBV6-1,15,TRBD1,TRBJ2-7,-,CASSELGQASYEQYF,TGTGCCAGCAGTGAATTGGGACAGGCTTCCTACGAGCAGTACTTC
TRBV11-2,15,-,TRBJ2-3,-,CASSFFSYPTDTQYF,TGTGCCAGCAGCTTTTTTTCCTACCCCACAGATACGCAGTATTTT
TRBV5-6,19,TRBD2,TRBJ2-1,-,CASSSARLAGTTLYNEQFF,TGTGCCAGCAGCTCCGCTCGGCTAGCGGGAACGACGTTGTACAATGAGCAGTTCTTC
TRBV19,15,TRBD2,TRBJ2-2,-,CASNPGRANTGELFF,TGTGCCAGTAACCCCGGGAGGGCGAACACCGGGGAGCTGTTTTTT
TRBV7-2,18,TRBD1,TRBJ1-6,-,CASSIRTGRSSYNSPLHF,TGTGCCAGCAGCATCAGGACAGGGAGGAGCTCCTATAATTCACCCCTCCACTTT
TRBV19,14,TRBD1,TRBJ1-4,-,CASRQQGALEKLFF,TGTGCCAGTCGACAACAGGGGGCTCTTGAGAAACTGTTTTTT
TRBV15,17,-,TRBJ1-5,-,CATSSLGQGSFNQPQHF,TGTGCCACCAGCAGCTTGGGCCAGGGGTCCTTCAATCAGCCCCAGCATTTT
TRBV9,12,TRBD2,TRBJ2-1,once,CASSNSGNEQFF,TGTGCCAGCAGCAATAGCGGGAATGAGCAGTTCTTC
TRBV7-2,14,TRBD1,TRBJ1-5,-,CASSSRTGGQPQHF,TGTGCCAGCAGCTCTCGGACAGGGGGACAGCCCCAGCATTTT
TRBV27,15,TRBD2,TRBJ2-3,-,CASNRLAGLTDTQYF,TGTGCCAGCAATCGACTAGCGGGGCTCACAGATACGCAGTATTTT
TRBV29-1,15,TRBD2,TRBJ2-5,-,CSVGGSSGRRETQYF,TGCAGCGTTGGGGGATCTAGCGGGAGGAGGGAGACCCAGTACTTC
TRBV7-2,12,TRBD2,TRBJ2-1,few,CASSREGRLEFF,TGTGCCAGCAGCCGGGAGGGCCGTCTGGAGTTCTTC
TRBV5-1,14,-,TRBJ1-5,-,CASSLESSNQPQHF,TGCGCCAGCAGCTTGGAGAGTAGCAATCAGCCCCAGCATTTT
TRBV9,18,TRBD1,TRBJ1-2,-,CASSVSGTGGRLNYGYTF,TGTGCCAGCAGCGTGTCCGGGACAGGGGGCCGCCTTAACTATGGCTACACCTTC